These T cell receptor beta chains were read from a single sample in a study of T cell responses to AZD1222 COVID-19 vaccine. The method was immunoSEQ multiplex PCR; TCRdb's version includes in-frame clones alone and lacks a portion of them. The table records 120,000 or so clones, roughly 91% of them present only once. This sample comprised peripheral blood, obtained on day 0 of AZD1222 vaccination. Every receptor here comes from an adult in good health. Each CDR3 is given with its conserved first and last residue. D genes are given only for firm matches. The size field is filled for only some rows; it gives once, few, many or a size class.

clone_size,cdr3_length,d_call,v_call,j_call,cdr3_nt,cdr3_aa
NA,12,NA,TRBV12-3/TRBV12-4,TRBJ2-5,TGTGCCAGCGGGCCACTCCAAGAGACCCAGTACTTC,CASGPLQETQYF
once,15,NA,TRBV5-1,TRBJ2-5,TGCGCCAGCAGCTTGGCCCAGCTTACTGGGGAGACCCAGTACTTC,CASSLAQLTGETQYF
NA,13,TRBD1,TRBV19,TRBJ2-5,TGTGCCAGTAGTCTGGGACAGGGGGAGACCCAGTACTTC,CASSLGQGETQYF
NA,15,TRBD1,TRBV2,TRBJ1-2,TGTGCCAGCAGTGAAGTTGGCAGGGGGACCTATGGCTACACCTTC,CASSEVGRGTYGYTF
NA,13,NA,TRBV3-1/TRBV3-2,TRBJ2-1,TGTGCCAGCAGCCATAACCCTAAACGGGGGCAGTTCTTC,CASSHNPKRGQFF
NA,14,TRBD2,TRBV19,TRBJ2-6,TGTGCCAGTAATGCGGGAGTTGGGGCCAACGTCCTGACTTTC,CASNAGVGANVLTF
NA,15,NA,TRBV3-1/TRBV3-2,TRBJ2-3,TGTGCCAGCAGCCAAGGAGGGGGATCCGGAGATACGCAGTATTTT,CASSQGGGSGDTQYF
NA,13,NA,TRBV5-1,TRBJ2-6,TGCGCCAGCGGGGGGGCTACCTCCAACGTCCTGACTTTC,CASGGATSNVLTF
NA,13,NA,TRBV7-9,TRBJ2-2,TGTGCCTTAGGGGCAGCGAACACCGGGGAGCTGTTTTTT,CALGAANTGELFF
once,16,TRBD1,TRBV15,TRBJ1-1,TGTGCCACCAGCAGAGGGCAGGGGGCGCCCGGCACTGAAGCTTTCTTT,CATSRGQGAPGTEAFF
NA,13,NA,TRBV12-3/TRBV12-4,TRBJ1-2,TGTGCCAGCAGGTCAGGAGGGGGTTATGGCTACACCTTC,CASRSGGGYGYTF
NA,14,NA,TRBV30,TRBJ2-2,TGTGCCTGGAGCTTAAATAGTCCCACCGGGGAGCTGTTTTTT,CAWSLNSPTGELFF
NA,16,TRBD2,TRBV9,TRBJ2-1,TGTGCCAGCAGCCCCCCGGGTAGCGGGAGTAAGGATGAGCAGTTCTTC,CASSPPGSGSKDEQFF
NA,16,TRBD2,TRBV2,TRBJ2-1,TGTGCCAGCCACCGGGGACTAGCGGTTCTCCACAATGAGCAGTTCTTC,CASHRGLAVLHNEQFF
NA,15,TRBD2,TRBV7-9,TRBJ2-5,TGTGCCAGCAGCCCCGGGGTAGCGGGAGAAGTTTTTGAGTACTTC,CASSPGVAGEVFEYF
NA,16,TRBD1,TRBV7-2,TRBJ2-7,TGTGCCAGCAGCCCTCTCTCGGGACAGGGTATAAGCGAGCAGTACTTC,CASSPLSGQGISEQYF
NA,14,TRBD1,TRBV5-8,TRBJ1-1,TGTGCCAGCAGCTTGGGCAGGGGGGTTACTGAAGCTTTCTTT,CASSLGRGVTEAFF